Listed here are 26 T cell receptor beta chains from one sample, sequenced in a study of long-term antiretroviral therapy in people with HIV. Runs used v3.0 of the immunoSEQ assay and were done at survey level. The protocol was immunoSEQ multiplex PCR, while the TCRdb copy is restricted to in-frame clones and leaves out a portion. The sample yields under 40,000 clones, approximately 85% seen once. The sample in question was unsorted PBMCs, obtained 2.7 to 2.9 years before starting antiretroviral therapy. The receptor source for this set is a woman in her twenties or thirties with HIV.

V is TRBV19 and J is TRBJ2-7, with D possibly matching TRBD1 (6 bases). The germline V gene has CDR1 LNHDA and CDR2 SQIVND (reference sequence). This CDR3 spans 13 amino acids. The V end lost 4 bases, the J end lost 3 bases, and 10 bases lay between the germline ends. The CDR3 DNA reads as TGTGCCAGTAGTAAACAGGGTGGCTACGAGCAGTACTTC. Translating it yields CASSKQGGYEQYF.

This chain joins TRBV6-1 and TRBJ2-7; TRBD1 matches 9 bases. Germline CDR1 MNHNS, CDR2 SASEGT. CDR3 size: 16 residues. The trim removed 0 bases at V and 2 bases at J, leaving 5 bases unmatched. The CDR3 is CASSEAGTGTTYEQYF. CDR3 sequence (DNA): TGTGCCAGCAGTGAAGCCGGGACAGGGACTACCTACGAGCAGTACTTC.

V is TRBV29-1 and J is TRBJ1-5, with D possibly being TRBD1 (5 bases). Deletions cut 6 bases from V and 0 bases from J, with 12 bases between. This CDR3 region has 14 residues. CDR1 and CDR2 from the germline V gene are SQVTM and ANQGSEA. The CDR3 protein is CSVTDRNSNQPQHF. CDR3 nucleotide sequence: TGCAGCGTGACCGACAGAAATAGCAATCAGCCCCAGCATTTT.

This clone was seen a handful of times. Here the CDR3 DNA reads TGTGCCAGCAGCTTTTTAGTCACAGGGAATTCAAATGAGCAGTTCTTC. This codes for CASSFLVTGNSNEQFF. This rearrangement joins TRBV7-9 to TRBJ2-1; D is possibly TRBD1 (6 bases). Per germline, CDR1 SEHNR and CDR2 FQNEAQ (reference sequence). The CDR3 has 16 amino acids. Trimming stripped 3 bases from V and 7 bases from J, with 19 bases between.

The chain joins TRBV13 to TRBJ2-7, with 11 bases lining up with TRBD2. This CDR3 is built from 17 residues. The J segment lost 1 base and the V segment lost 4 bases, leaving 9 bases of the junction unmatched. Germline V gives CDR1 PRHDT, CDR2 FYEKMQ (reference sequence). The DNA for the CDR3 is TGTGCCAGCAGCTCCTCCCGGCTAGCGGGGGGTTCCTACGAGCAGTACTTC. Protein sequence: CASSSSRLAGGSYEQYF.

The J gene is TRBJ1-2, the V gene TRBV9, with 9 positions matching TRBD1. The CDR3 covers 15 residues. Germline lookup yields CDR1 SGDLS and CDR2 YYNGEE. V trimming: 0 bases; J trimming: 3 bases; junction bases outside the gene matches: 3. The CDR3 region has the DNA TGTGCCAGCAGCGTAGCACAGGGGGCTGACTATGGCTACACCTTC. It is translated as CASSVAQGADYGYTF.

Only one count was recorded for this clone. This sequence joins TRBV11-2 and TRBJ2-7; D not certain. Trimming took off 2 bases at V and 3 bases at J, with 11 bases between the two ends. The CDR3 runs 14 residues. Germline V CDR1 and CDR2: SGHAT, FQNNGV. The CDR3 DNA is TGTGCCAGCAGCTTACACTCGAACTTCTACGAGCAGTACTTC. Protein product: CASSLHSNFYEQYF.

The chain is built from TRBV5-6 and TRBJ1-1; 8 nucleotides align to TRBD1. Trimming took 1 base from V and 4 from J; bases not matched to a gene: 6. The CDR3 covers 15 residues. Per germline, CDR1 SGHDT and CDR2 YYEEEE. The CDR3, as DNA: TGTGCCAGCAGCTTGCTGGACAGGGTGGGCACTGAAGCTTTCTTT. This translates into CASSLLDRVGTEAFF.

This chain uses TRBV6-6 with TRBJ1-2, with 8 nucleotides matching TRBD1. The germline V gene encodes CDR1 MNHNY and CDR2 SVGAGI (reference sequence). V dropped 0 bases and J dropped 7; count of bases not matched to a gene: 4. The CDR3 is 14 residues long. For the CDR3, the DNA is TGTGCCAGCAGTTACTCGATGGGACAGGCTGGCTACACCTTC. It is translated as CASSYSMGQAGYTF.

This rearrangement joins TRBV29-1 to TRBJ2-2; D not certain. The V end lost 3 bases, the J end lost 3 bases, and 11 bases lay between the germline ends. Germline lookup yields CDR1 SQVTM and CDR2 ANQGSEA. The CDR3 loop spans 14 amino acids. CDR3 DNA sequence: TGCAGCGTTGATAACACGGCCGACACCGGGGAGCTGTTTTTT. It specifies CSVDNTADTGELFF.

J is TRBJ2-7 and V is TRBV15; 8 nucleotides align to TRBD2. Germline V gene sequence: CDR1 LNHNV, CDR2 YYDKDF (reference sequence). This CDR3 region has 13 residues. The V segment lost 8 bases and the J segment 5 bases; nucleotides outside the gene matches: 8. In DNA, the CDR3 is TGTGCCACCGGTGGAGCGGGGGCTCACGAGCAGTACTTC. Amino acid sequence: CATGGAGAHEQYF.

There are a few counts of this clone. The gene calls are TRBV10-2 and TRBJ2-2; TRBD1 might be the D (6 bases). Deletions cut 5 bases from V and 3 bases from J, with 16 bases between. Germline loops: CDR1 WSHSY, CDR2 SAAADI. The CDR3 loop spans 16 amino acids. As DNA, the CDR3 is TGCGCCAGCAGTCTTTCCGGGACACATCACACCGGGGAGCTGTTTTTT. Translated: CASSLSGTHHTGELFF.

The chain joins TRBV14 to TRBJ1-2; possible D gene TRBD1, 5 bases. Trimming removed 1 base from V and 4 bases from J, with 10 bases in between. This CDR3 has 14 residues. Germline V gives CDR1 SGHDN, CDR2 FVKESK. The CDR3 loop is CASSQGTSIYGYTF. DNA of the CDR3: TGTGCCAGCAGCCAAGGGACATCCATCTATGGCTACACCTTC.

The CDR3 here is CASSQSGGTDTQYF. CDR3 nucleotides: TGTGCCAGCAGTCAGAGCGGGGGCACAGATACGCAGTATTTT. The chain joins TRBV6-4 to TRBJ2-3; 7 nucleotides align to TRBD2. V dropped 5 bases and J dropped 1; count of bases not matched to a gene: 3. Germline lookup yields CDR1 MRHNA and CDR2 SNTAGT. This CDR3 has 14 residues.

The chain links TRBV29-1 to TRBJ1-2, with D possibly being TRBD1 (5 bases). Germline V gene sequence: CDR1 SQVTM, CDR2 ANQGSEA. Trimming removed 6 bases at V and 8 bases at J, with 16 bases between. This CDR3 has 12 amino acids. This chain's CDR3 is CSVGGGVGGYTF. CDR3 coding DNA: TGCAGCGTGGGGGGAGGCGTGGGGGGCTACACCTTC.

The chain combines TRBV2 with TRBJ1-5, with D hard to call. Per germline, CDR1 SNHLY and CDR2 FYNNEI. This CDR3 has 16 residues. V lost 2 bases and J lost 0, with 11 bases in between. CDR3 residues: CASSEIRVTSNQPQHF. The CDR3 nucleotides are TGTGCCAGCAGTGAAATCCGGGTAACTAGCAATCAGCCCCAGCATTTT.

The V gene is TRBV19, the J gene TRBJ2-1; D is uncertain. This CDR3 has 12 residues. The germline V gene has CDR1 LNHDA and CDR2 SQIVND (reference sequence). Deletions cut 3 bases from V and 8 bases from J, with 8 bases between. CDR3 region: CASSMRWDEQFF. The CDR3 nucleotides read TGTGCCAGTAGTATGCGGTGGGATGAGCAGTTCTTC.

This sequence joins TRBV5-5 and TRBJ1-1; D is perhaps TRBD1 (6 bases). Germline-derived CDR1 and CDR2 are SGHKS and YYEKEE (reference sequence). Deletions cut 0 bases from V and 4 bases from J, with 13 bases between. This CDR3 region has 15 residues. CDR3 in amino acids: CASSLVQGFGTEAFF. The CDR3 DNA is TGTGCCAGCAGCTTGGTACAGGGTTTCGGCACTGAAGCTTTCTTT.

The V and J genes are TRBV7-2 and TRBJ2-1; D remains unclear. The CDR3 contains 13 residues. Trimming removed 3 bases at V and 5 bases at J, with 8 bases between. The germline V gene encodes CDR1 SGHTA and CDR2 FQGNSA. CDR3 sequence: CASSLDRHNEQFF. CDR3 coding DNA: TGTGCCAGCAGCTTGGACCGACACAATGAGCAGTTCTTC.

The V and J genes are TRBV6-6 and TRBJ2-5, with D tentatively TRBD1 (5 bases). Germline values: CDR1 MNHNY, CDR2 SVGAGI (reference sequence). V was pared by 2 bases and J by 1 base, with 14 bases between. The CDR3 consists of 16 residues. The CDR3 DNA is TGTGCCAGCAGTTACCCACCTCGACAGCCCCAAGAGACCCAGTACTTC. This codes for CASSYPPRQPQETQYF.

This chain uses TRBV6-1 with TRBJ1-5; TRBD1 matches 9 bases. J gave up 4 bases and V 4 bases, and 2 bases lay outside the gene matches. Germline CDR1 reads MNHNS; CDR2 reads SASEGT. The CDR3 is 14 amino acids. The CDR3 is CASSGGTGNQPQHF. Here the CDR3 DNA reads TGTGCCAGCAGTGGCGGGACAGGGAATCAGCCCCAGCATTTT.

The rearrangement joins TRBV6-6 to TRBJ2-3; D remains unclear. Germline CDR1 is MNHNY and CDR2 is SVGAGI (reference sequence). Trimming removed 4 bases from V and 4 bases from J, with 6 bases in between. This CDR3 has 12 residues. The CDR3: CASSFLPDTQYF. In DNA, the CDR3 is TGTGCCAGCAGTTTTTTGCCAGATACGCAGTATTTT.

This clone appeared once. V gene TRBV9 combines with J gene TRBJ1-1; D may be TRBD1 (5 bases). The V gene lost 4 bases and the J gene lost 6 bases, with 13 bases spanning the gap. The CDR3 spans 13 residues. Germline V lookup: CDR1 SGDLS, CDR2 YYNGEE. The CDR3 reads CASSPGRSPEAFF. The DNA for the CDR3 is TGTGCCAGCAGCCCGGGACGGTCACCTGAAGCTTTCTTT.

Written as DNA, the CDR3 is TGTGCCAGCAGTGAAGTGGGGTGGCGTGAGCAGTTCTTC. This codes for CASSEVGWREQFF. The chain recombines TRBV2 with TRBJ2-1, with unresolved D. V lost 1 base, J lost 9 bases, and 10 bases lay in between. CDR3 length equals 13 residues. Germline-derived CDR1 and CDR2 are SNHLY and FYNNEI.

The chain links TRBV11-2 to TRBJ1-4; the D is unclear. Trimming took off 5 bases at V and 8 bases at J, with 18 bases between the two ends. The CDR3 spans 15 residues. In germline, CDR1 is SGHAT, CDR2 FQNNGV. The CDR3 reads CASSNTGLREEKLFF. DNA for the CDR3: TGTGCCAGCAGCAACACCGGGCTGCGGGAAGAAAAACTGTTTTTT.

The V gene is TRBV10-2, the J gene TRBJ2-1; D is uncertain. Germline CDR1 reads WSHSY; CDR2 reads SAAADI. The CDR3 runs to 14 residues. Trimming removed 5 bases at V and 9 bases at J, with 17 bases between. The CDR3 region is CASSPSPPMIEQFF. The CDR3 bases are TGCGCCAGCAGTCCCTCTCCTCCTATGATTGAGCAGTTCTTC.